One and the same sample provided the 16 T cell receptor beta chains below, sequenced in a study of CD4 T cells in relation to SARS-CoV-2 and coronaviruses. Before the COVID-19 pandemic, during about 2010-2018, CD4+ T cells were taken from unexposed donors. Some clones are missing from TCRdb's copy, which holds only in-frame ones; the method was immunoSEQ multiplex PCR. The sample consists of 60,000 to 85,000 clones, over 90% of them appearing once. The sequencing sample was made of naive CD4+ T cells from PBMCs. Subset of the sample: naive CD4+ T cells isolated by negative enrichment. The receptor source for this set is a human donor in good health.

This clone was observed a single time. J is TRBJ1-2 and V is TRBV4-3; no definite D call. The CDR3 consists of 13 residues. Trimming stripped 1 base from V and 6 bases from J, with 9 bases between. CDR1 and CDR2 from the germline V gene are LGHNA and YSLEER. This chain's CDR3 is CASSQVQGDGYTF. CDR3 nucleotides: TGCGCCAGCAGCCAAGTGCAAGGAGATGGCTACACCTTC.

The rearrangement links TRBV7-8 to TRBJ2-3, with TRBD2 identical over 7 bases. This CDR3 is 16 amino acids long. Trimming removed 4 bases from V and 0 bases from J; junction bases left unmatched: 7. Germline values: CDR1 SGHVS, CDR2 FQNEAQ. The CDR3 DNA reads TGTGCCAGCAGCTCTCTAGCGGTCTCTAGCACAGATACGCAGTATTTT. This translates into CASSSLAVSSTDTQYF.

This clone appeared a few times. Here the CDR3 DNA reads TGTGCCAGCAGCTTATTGGGGTCTTCACCCCTCCACTTT. Translating it yields CASSLLGSSPLHF. The genes are TRBV7-3 and TRBJ1-6; D is unclear. V shed 2 bases and J shed 9 bases, with 8 bases lying between them. Germline-derived CDR1 and CDR2 are SGHTA and FQGTGA. This CDR3 is built from 13 residues.

The chain carries TRBV7-2 and TRBJ2-3, with no clear D. Trimming took off 1 base at V and 4 bases at J, with 12 bases between the two ends. This CDR3 spans 15 amino acids. In germline, CDR1 is SGHTA, CDR2 FQGNSA. The CDR3 loop is CASSLGPVESDTQYF. In DNA form, the CDR3 reads TGTGCCAGCAGCTTAGGTCCAGTAGAATCAGATACGCAGTATTTT.

Note on this clone: A read error may account for a junction end that differs from germline. The chain recombines TRBV5-1 with TRBJ2-5; D is tentatively TRBD1 or TRBD2 (6 bases each). Germline values: CDR1 SGHRS, CDR2 YFSETQ. The CDR3 is 14 residues long. CDR3 region: CASTPRGDQESQYF. The CDR3 nucleotides are TGCGCCAGCACTCCTAGGGGGGACCAAGAGAGCCAGTACTTC.

The table lists this clone with a count of one. The V gene is TRBV9, the J gene TRBJ2-2; the D is unclear. With 4 bases removed from V and 7 bases from J, the gap between germline ends came to 26 bases. The CDR3 extends over 18 amino acids. Germline assignment: CDR1 SGDLS and CDR2 YYNGEE. CDR3 nucleotides: TGTGCCAGCAGCCCTCTTCCTGGGCCCCTCGGAGCAAACGGGGAGCTGTTTTTT. Its translation: CASSPLPGPLGANGELFF.

This clone has a single count. The rearrangement uses TRBV6-5 and TRBJ2-7; maybe TRBD1 (5 bases). Germline-derived CDR1 and CDR2 are MNHEY and SVGAGI. The CDR3 runs 15 residues. V lost 6 bases to trimming and J lost 5 bases, with 20 bases between them. CDR3 DNA: TGTGCCAGCAGCCGAATTGACAGCCCGTCCAACGAGCAGTACTTC. Translation: CASSRIDSPSNEQYF.

The chain combines TRBV12-5 with TRBJ2-1, with D tentatively TRBD1 (6 bases). V shed 0 bases and J shed 0 bases, with 6 bases lying between them. The CDR3 extends over 15 amino acids. The germline gives CDR1 LGHNT, CDR2 FRNRAP. The CDR3 loop reads CASGLVRGSYNEQFF. The CDR3 DNA sequence: TGTGCTAGTGGTTTGGTCAGGGGCTCCTACAATGAGCAGTTCTTC.

The chain couples TRBV5-6 to TRBJ1-2, with D perhaps TRBD1 (6 bases). Trimming cost V 1 base and J 4 bases, with 14 bases left between them. The V gene's germline CDR1 is SGHDT and CDR2 YYEEEE. The CDR3 has 15 residues. This CDR3 is CASSLPSRGAYGYTF. CDR3 coding DNA: TGTGCCAGCAGCTTGCCATCGCGGGGGGCCTATGGCTACACCTTC. Variable domain in full (rest from reference TRBV5-6 and TRBJ1-2): DAGVTQSPTHLIKTRGQQVTLRCSPKSGHDTVSWYQQALGQGPQFIFQYYEEEERQRGNFPDRFSGHQFPNYSSELNVNALLLGDSALYLCASSLPSRGAYGYTFGSGTRLTVV.

On this clone itself: The same CDR3 arises from other DNA sequences in this sample as well. The chain has TRBV16 and TRBJ1-2, with no clear D. Trimming took 3 bases from V and 8 from J, leaving 19 bases between them. This CDR3 is built from 15 residues. Germline V gene sequence: CDR1 KGHSY, CDR2 FQNENV. Here the CDR3 DNA reads TGTGCCAGCAGCCACCTAGGGTCCAGGCTCGGCGGCTACACCTTC. This translates into CASSHLGSRLGGYTF.

The chain combines TRBV28 with TRBJ2-5; TRBD1 matches 11 bases. The CDR3 spans 13 residues. The J segment lost 5 bases and the V segment lost 8 bases, leaving 4 bases of the junction unmatched. Germline assignment: CDR1 MDHEN and CDR2 SYDVKM. The CDR3 nucleotides read TGTGCCAGCGGCGGGACAGGGGGGGAGACCCAGTACTTC. Translation: CASGGTGGETQYF.

This rearrangement joins TRBV27 to TRBJ2-1, with 7 bases lining up with TRBD1. The CDR3 totals 15 residues. The germline CDR1 and CDR2 sequences are MNHEY and SMNVEV (reference sequence). V trimming: 2 bases; J trimming: 0 bases; junction bases outside the gene matches: 1. The CDR3 DNA sequence: TGTGCCAGCAGTTTAGGGACAGACTCCTACAATGAGCAGTTCTTC. Translated: CASSLGTDSYNEQFF.

This chain links TRBV7-3 with TRBJ2-2; 7 bases agree with TRBD1. Looked up from germline, CDR1 is SGHTA and CDR2 is FQGTGA. After removal of 1 base from V and 1 base from J, the junction contained 6 bases not matched to a gene. This CDR3 has 17 residues. The chain's CDR3 is CASSLKGTAMNTGELFF. CDR3 nucleotides: TGTGCCAGCAGCTTAAAAGGGACAGCGATGAACACCGGGGAGCTGTTTTTT.

The chain has TRBV5-1 and TRBJ1-3; no clear D. Germline V gene data show CDR1 as SGHRS and CDR2 as YFSETQ. The CDR3 extends over 16 amino acids. The germline V and J ends were trimmed by 0 bases and 1 base, with 11 bases remaining between them. The CDR3 sequence is CASSLEAVLSGNTIYF. The CDR3 DNA reads TGCGCCAGCAGCTTGGAGGCAGTCCTTTCTGGAAACACCATATATTTT.

The J gene is TRBJ2-3, the V gene TRBV11-2; TRBD2 is a possible D gene (5 bases). Looked up from germline, CDR1 is SGHAT and CDR2 is FQNNGV. V was cut by 0 bases and J by 2 bases, with 12 bases left in between. The length of the CDR3 is 16 residues. In DNA form, the CDR3 reads TGTGCCAGCAGCTTAGACCGGGGTAGCGACACAGATACGCAGTATTTT. This translates into CASSLDRGSDTDTQYF.

CDR3 in amino acids: CASSFKTGREGYTF. The CDR3, as DNA: TGTGCCAGCAGCTTCAAAACGGGAAGGGAAGGCTACACCTTC. The chain links TRBV5-4 to TRBJ1-2, with no clear D. Trimming pared 2 bases from V and 8 bases from J, leaving 16 bases between. Per germline, CDR1 SGHNT and CDR2 YYREEE (reference sequence). This CDR3 spans 14 amino acids. Using reference TRBV5-4 and TRBJ1-2 for the parts outside the CDR3, the full variable domain is ETGVTQSPTHLIKTRGQQVTLRCSSQSGHNTVSWYQQALGQGPQFIFQYYREEENGRGNFPPRFSGLQFPNYSSELNVNALELDDSALYLCASSFKTGREGYTFGSGTRLTVV.